This TCR beta chain emerged from a study of vaccination effects on CD4 cells after COVID-19 (dated by TCRdb to between 2021 and 2024). Regarding the complete study: In the ViraFEST assay, PBMC were stimulated with viral peptide pools, and TCR sequencing was then used to find antigen-specific CD4+ T cell clonotypes based on their expansion. Post-vaccine samples across the study were collected a median of 72 days after the second dose, with a range of 14 to 241. Roughly 2.1 million PBMC per well were cultured in IMDM with about 5.1% human AB serum, 8 to 10 IU/ml IL-2 and gentamicin, plus 10 ug/ml peptides. In both COVID-19 convalescent patients and infection-naive vaccine recipients, the study compared SARS-CoV-2 spike-specific CD4+ TCR repertoires from before mRNA vaccination with those from after it. The full study included around ten COVID-19 convalescent patients and a few SARS-CoV-2-naive healthy vaccine recipients. Cultures from other donors in the study were sequenced with the Oncomine TCR Beta short-read assay on an Illumina iSeq 100.

After around eleven days of culture, CD4+ T cells were isolated with the EasySep CD4+ T cell isolation kit. Participants received two doses of either the BNT162b2 or the mRNA-1273 mRNA SARS-CoV-2 vaccine. Negative nucleocapsid antibody results before and after vaccination confirmed that the healthy vaccine recipients had no prior SARS-CoV-2 infection. On days 3 and 7, half of the culture medium was replaced with fresh IL-2-containing medium. Each peptide stimulation condition was cultured in triplicate wells unless otherwise noted. Using Ficoll-Paque Plus gradient centrifugation, PBMC were separated from whole blood and then either used fresh or cryopreserved at -140C. The QIAamp micro DNA kit was used to extract genomic DNA from the cultured CD4+ T cells. Library generation was performed with the immunoSEQ multiplex PCR assay. DNA from the CD4+ T cells that had been cultured and isolated underwent TCR beta CDR3 sequencing. The study's own analysis went as follows. Non-productive TCR sequences were discarded, and reads were trimmed to the CDR3 region, with only CDR3s of 7 or more amino acids retained. Antigen-specific clonotypes were identified with the MANAFEST web app by comparing expansion in peptide wells against reference cultures. For clones to be considered positive, expansion at FDR<0.05 versus reference and all other wells, an odds ratio above 5, and a frequency above 0.1% in two replicate wells were required. A clonotype was called cross-reactive if it was significantly expanded both in SARS-CoV-2 spike wells and in at least one common cold coronavirus spike condition. CDR3 similarity was assessed by Levenshtein distance using the stringdist R package, and unrooted trees were constructed with ape in R 3.6.1. TCRdb obtained this table from immuneACCESS and retained in-frame rearrangements with V and J assigned. These tables miss some clones; where compared with another copy, unresolved V genes account for less than half of the shortfall, and the remainder is unexplained. V and J calls and clone size come straight from that table; D and trimming were deduced from the DNA. The sample table holds approximately 37,000 clones, of which approximately 70% were seen once. Together, the top ten hold 6% to 8.5% of the sample.

The CDR3 holds 16 amino acids from the cysteine to the phenylalanine. The CDR3 DNA has 48 bases and is translated from base 1. CDR1 and CDR2, looked up from the germline V gene, are SGDLS and YYNGEE. The germline V end is reduced by 0 bases and the J end by 4 bases; junction bases left unmatched: 7. As concerns this clone: Its antigen remains unidentified. The input lacks base qualities; no much larger clone sits a single base away.

Summary of the overall study and its limitations: Marked clonal contraction was observed in both infection-induced and vaccine-induced clones at late post-vaccination timepoints, consistent with waning T cell responses. In healthy vaccine recipients, vaccine-induced clones were almost all SARS-CoV-2 mono-reactive, with only 1 of 255 being cross-reactive with common cold coronaviruses. Only a small number of convalescent patients were included, and no early post-infection timepoints were available, which limited the study.

In this chain, TRBV9 is recombined with TRBJ2-1; 7 nucleotides in the junction match TRBD1. This sequence originates from a human donor who received a COVID-19 vaccine. Sequenced material: CD4+ T cells from PBMCs cultured without peptide, taken after COVID-19 vaccination. The nucleotide sequence is given as TGTGCCAGCAGCGTAGAAGGACAGGAAACTTACAATGAGCAGTTCTTC. Translated, it reads CASSVEGQETYNEQFF.